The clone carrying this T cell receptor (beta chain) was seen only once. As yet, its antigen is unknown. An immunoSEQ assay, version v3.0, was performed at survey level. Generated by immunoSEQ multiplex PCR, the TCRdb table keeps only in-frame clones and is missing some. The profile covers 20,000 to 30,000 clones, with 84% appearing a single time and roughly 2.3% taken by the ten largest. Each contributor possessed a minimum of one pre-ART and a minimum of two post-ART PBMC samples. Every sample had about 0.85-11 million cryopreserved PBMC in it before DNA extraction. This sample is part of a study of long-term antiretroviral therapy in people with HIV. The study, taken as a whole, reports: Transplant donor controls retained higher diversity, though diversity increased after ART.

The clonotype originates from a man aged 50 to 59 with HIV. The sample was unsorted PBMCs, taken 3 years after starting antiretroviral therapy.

The CDR3 region has the DNA TGCGCCAGCAGCCTAAAAGACGGTTCCTACGAGCAGTACTTC. It codes for CASSLKDGSYEQYF. The rearrangement links TRBV4-1 to TRBJ2-7; unclear D gene. Trimming stripped 4 bases from V and 1 base from J, with 11 bases between. Per germline, CDR1 MGHRA and CDR2 YSYEKL. The CDR3 extends over 14 amino acids.